This section outlines one T cell receptor (beta chain) sequence together with its context. The antigen is unknown. This sample stems from a study of OX40 agonist ivuxolimab in advanced cancers. Study in general: Partial response was recorded in three patients: one hepatocellular carcinoma and two cutaneous melanoma cases. Study-wide findings and caveats: Partial responders at 0.1-3.0 mg/kg showed near-lowest clonal expansion. In a subset of nonresponders, normalized T-cell clonal expansion was also low.

Autoimmune disease history or systemic immunosuppression disqualified patients. Sequencing used immunoSEQ multiplex PCR; TCRdb keeps in-frame clones, though not all of them. There are over 15,000 clones in the sample; 76% occur only once, and 46% lies in the top ten. The receptor was isolated from an adult with an advanced solid tumor such as melanoma, head and neck, liver or kidney cancer. The material sequenced was CD4+ or CD8+ T cells sorted from blood, taken in a trial of the OX40 agonist ivuxolimab.

CDR3 bases: TGTGCCAGCAGCTTGCGGACGGGCTCCTACGAGCAGTACTTC. Its translation is CASSLRTGSYEQYF. This chain links TRBV5-5 with TRBJ2-7; D ambiguous. CDR1 and CDR2 from the germline V gene are SGHKS and YYEKEE (reference sequence). Trimming removed 1 base from V and 0 bases from J, with 8 bases in between. The CDR3 extends over 14 amino acids. The full variable domain, completed using reference TRBV5-5 and TRBJ2-7, is DAGVTQSPTHLIKTRGQQVTLRCSPISGHKSVSWYQQVLGQGPQFIFQYYEKEERGRGNFPDRFSARQFPNYSSELNVNALLLGDSALYLCASSLRTGSYEQYFGPGTRLTVT.